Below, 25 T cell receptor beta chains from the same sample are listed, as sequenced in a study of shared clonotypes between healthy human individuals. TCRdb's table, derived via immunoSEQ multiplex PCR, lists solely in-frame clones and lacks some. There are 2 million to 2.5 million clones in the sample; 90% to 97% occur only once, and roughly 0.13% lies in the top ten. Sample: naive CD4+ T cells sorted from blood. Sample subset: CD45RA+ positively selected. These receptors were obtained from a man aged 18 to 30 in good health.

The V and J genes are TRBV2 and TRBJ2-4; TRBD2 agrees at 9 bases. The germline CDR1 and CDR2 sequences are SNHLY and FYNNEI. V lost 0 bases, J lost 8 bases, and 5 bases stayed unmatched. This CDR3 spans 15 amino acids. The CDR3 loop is CASSEAGTSRDIQYF. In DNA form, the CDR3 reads TGTGCCAGCAGTGAAGCCGGGACTAGCAGGGACATTCAGTACTTC.

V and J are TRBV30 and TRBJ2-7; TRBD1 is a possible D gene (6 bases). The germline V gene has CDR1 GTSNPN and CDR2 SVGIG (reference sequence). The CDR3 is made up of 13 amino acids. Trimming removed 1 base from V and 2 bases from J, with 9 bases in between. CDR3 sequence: CAWSGDKAYEQYF. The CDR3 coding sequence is TGTGCCTGGAGTGGGGACAAAGCCTACGAGCAGTACTTC.

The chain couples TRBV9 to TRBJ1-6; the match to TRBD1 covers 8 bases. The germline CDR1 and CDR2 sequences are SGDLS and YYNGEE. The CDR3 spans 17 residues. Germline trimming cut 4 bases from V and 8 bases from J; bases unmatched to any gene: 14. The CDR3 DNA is TGTGCCAGCAGCCGCCGGGACAGGCATTTGGGGGATTCACCCCTCCACTTT. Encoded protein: CASSRRDRHLGDSPLHF.

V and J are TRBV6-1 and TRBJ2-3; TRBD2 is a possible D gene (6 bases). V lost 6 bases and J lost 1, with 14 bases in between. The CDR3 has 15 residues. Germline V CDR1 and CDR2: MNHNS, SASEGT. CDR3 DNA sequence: TGTGCCAGCAGACGGGGGTACGGGGGCACAGATACGCAGTATTTT. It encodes CASRRGYGGTDTQYF.

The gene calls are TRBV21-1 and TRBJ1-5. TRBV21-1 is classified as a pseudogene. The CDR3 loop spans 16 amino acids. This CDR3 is CASSTPAPEGDQPQHF. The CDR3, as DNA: TGTGCCAGCAGCACCCCGGCCCCGGAGGGAGATCAGCCCCAGCATTTT.

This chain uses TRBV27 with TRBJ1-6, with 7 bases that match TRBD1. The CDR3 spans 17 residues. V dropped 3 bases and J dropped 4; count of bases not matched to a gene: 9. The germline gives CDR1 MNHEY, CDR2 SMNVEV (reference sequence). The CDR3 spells CASSFFAGGLYNSPLHF. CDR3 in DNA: TGTGCCAGCAGTTTCTTTGCAGGGGGTTTATATAATTCACCCCTCCACTTT.

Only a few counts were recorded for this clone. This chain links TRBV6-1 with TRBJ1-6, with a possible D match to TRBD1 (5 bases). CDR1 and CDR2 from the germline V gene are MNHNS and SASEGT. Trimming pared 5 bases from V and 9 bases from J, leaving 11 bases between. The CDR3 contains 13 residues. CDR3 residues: CASSRGDLSPLHF. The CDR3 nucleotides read TGTGCCAGCAGTAGGGGAGACCTTTCACCCCTCCACTTT.

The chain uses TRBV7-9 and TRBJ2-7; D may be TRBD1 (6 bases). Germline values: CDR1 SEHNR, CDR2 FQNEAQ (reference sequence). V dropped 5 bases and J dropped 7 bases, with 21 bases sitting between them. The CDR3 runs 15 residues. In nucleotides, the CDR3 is TGTGCCAGCAGCACCTCGGACAGCATCCTACGAGAGCAGTACTTC. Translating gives CASSTSDSILREQYF.

CDR3: CASSGGQVLWDGYTF. In DNA, the CDR3 is TGTGCCAGCAGTGGGGGTCAGGTACTTTGGGACGGCTACACCTTC. The chain recombines TRBV2 with TRBJ1-2, with D maybe TRBD1 (5 bases). The V end lost 4 bases, the J end lost 8 bases, and 20 bases lay between the germline ends. The germline V gene has CDR1 SNHLY and CDR2 FYNNEI. CDR3 length: 15 residues.

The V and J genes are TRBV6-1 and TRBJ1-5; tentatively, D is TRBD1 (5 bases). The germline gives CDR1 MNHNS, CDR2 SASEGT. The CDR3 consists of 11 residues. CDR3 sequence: CVGEKKQPQHF. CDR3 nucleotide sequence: TGTGTAGGGGAAAAGAAACAGCCCCAGCATTTT.

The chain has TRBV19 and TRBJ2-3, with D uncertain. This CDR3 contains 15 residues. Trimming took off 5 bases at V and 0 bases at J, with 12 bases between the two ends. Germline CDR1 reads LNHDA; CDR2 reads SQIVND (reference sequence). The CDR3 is CASSPSRVSTDTQYF. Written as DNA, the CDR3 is TGTGCCAGTAGTCCAAGTAGGGTAAGCACAGATACGCAGTATTTT.

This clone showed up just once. CDR3 nucleotides: TGTGCCAGCAGCTTAGGCGGGAGTGGGGGGCGAGAGCAGTACTTC. Translating gives CASSLGGSGGREQYF. The chain is built from TRBV11-2 and TRBJ2-7, with D possibly TRBD2 on 7 matching bases. With 1 base removed from V and 7 bases from J, the gap between germline ends came to 17 bases. This CDR3 region has 15 residues. Germline V gene lookup returns CDR1 SGHAT and CDR2 FQNNGV.

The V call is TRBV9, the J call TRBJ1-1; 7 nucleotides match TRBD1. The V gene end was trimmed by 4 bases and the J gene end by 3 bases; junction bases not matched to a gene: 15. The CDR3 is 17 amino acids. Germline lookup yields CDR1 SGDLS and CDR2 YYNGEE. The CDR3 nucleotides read TGTGCCAGCAGCCTCTTTGGGCAGGGGGTTGTTGACACTGAAGCTTTCTTT. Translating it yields CASSLFGQGVVDTEAFF.

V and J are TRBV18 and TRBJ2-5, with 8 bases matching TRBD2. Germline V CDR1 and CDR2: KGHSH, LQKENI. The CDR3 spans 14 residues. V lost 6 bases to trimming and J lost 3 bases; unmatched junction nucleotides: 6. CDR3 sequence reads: CASSKAGVEETQYF. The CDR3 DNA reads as TGTGCCAGCTCGAAAGCGGGAGTGGAAGAGACCCAGTACTTC. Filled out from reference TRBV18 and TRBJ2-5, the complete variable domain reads NAGVMQNPRHLVRRRGQEARLRCSPMKGHSHVYWYRQLPEEGLKFMVYLQKENIIDESGMPKERFSAEFPKEGPSILRIQQVVRGDSAAYFCASSKAGVEETQYFGPGTRLLVL.

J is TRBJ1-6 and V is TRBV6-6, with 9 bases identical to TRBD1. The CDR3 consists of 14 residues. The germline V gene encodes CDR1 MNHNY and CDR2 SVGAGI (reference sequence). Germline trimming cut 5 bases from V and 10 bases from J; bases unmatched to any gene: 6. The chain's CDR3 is CASSPWTGDSPLHF. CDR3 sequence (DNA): TGTGCCAGCAGTCCCTGGACAGGGGACTCACCCCTCCACTTT.

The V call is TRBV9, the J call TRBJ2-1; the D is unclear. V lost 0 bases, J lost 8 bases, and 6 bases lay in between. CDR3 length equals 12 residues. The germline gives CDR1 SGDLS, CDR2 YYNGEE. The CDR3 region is CASSVGSDEQFF. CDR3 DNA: TGTGCCAGCAGCGTAGGGTCGGATGAGCAGTTCTTC. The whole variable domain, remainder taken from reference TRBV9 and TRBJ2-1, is DSGVTQTPKHLITATGQRVTLRCSPRSGDLSVYWYQQSLDQGLQFLIQYYNGEERAKGNILERFSAQQFPDLHSELNLSSLELGDSALYFCASSVGSDEQFFGPGTRLTVL.

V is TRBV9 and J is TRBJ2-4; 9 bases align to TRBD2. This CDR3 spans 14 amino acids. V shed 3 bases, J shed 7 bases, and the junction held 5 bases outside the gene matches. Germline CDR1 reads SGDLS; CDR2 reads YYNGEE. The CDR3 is CASSASGTTNIQYF. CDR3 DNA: TGTGCCAGCAGCGCTAGCGGGACGACGAACATTCAGTACTTC.

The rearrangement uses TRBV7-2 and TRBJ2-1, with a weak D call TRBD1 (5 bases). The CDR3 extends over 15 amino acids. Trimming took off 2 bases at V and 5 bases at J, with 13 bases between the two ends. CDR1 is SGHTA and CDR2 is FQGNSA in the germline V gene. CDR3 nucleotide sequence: TGTGCCAGCAGCTTAACGTCAGGGCTACACAATGAGCAGTTCTTC. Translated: CASSLTSGLHNEQFF.

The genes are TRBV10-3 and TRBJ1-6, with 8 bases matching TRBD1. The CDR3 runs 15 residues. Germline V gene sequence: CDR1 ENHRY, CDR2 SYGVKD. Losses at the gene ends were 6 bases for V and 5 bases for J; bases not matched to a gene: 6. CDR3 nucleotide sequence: TGTGCCATCAGAGGGGACAGGCAGAATAATTCACCCCTCCACTTT. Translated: CAIRGDRQNNSPLHF.

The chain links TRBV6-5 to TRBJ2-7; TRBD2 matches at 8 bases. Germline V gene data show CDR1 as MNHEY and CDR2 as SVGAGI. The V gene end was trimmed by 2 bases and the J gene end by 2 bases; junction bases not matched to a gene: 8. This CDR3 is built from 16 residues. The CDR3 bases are TGTGCCAGCAGTTACCAAGGGACTAGTACGGCCTACGAGCAGTACTTC. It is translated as CASSYQGTSTAYEQYF.

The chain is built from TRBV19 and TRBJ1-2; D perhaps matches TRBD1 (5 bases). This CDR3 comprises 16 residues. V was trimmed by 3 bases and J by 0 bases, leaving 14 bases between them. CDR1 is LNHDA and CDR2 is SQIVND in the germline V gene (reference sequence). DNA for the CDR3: TGTGCCAGTAGTATGGGAACAGGTTCGGCTAACTATGGCTACACCTTC. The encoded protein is CASSMGTGSANYGYTF.

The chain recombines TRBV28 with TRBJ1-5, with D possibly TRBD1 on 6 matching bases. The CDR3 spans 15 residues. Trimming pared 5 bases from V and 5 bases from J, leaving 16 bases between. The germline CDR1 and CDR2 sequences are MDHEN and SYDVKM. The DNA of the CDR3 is TGTGCCAGCAGTCTGGACAGCCCGGGGGATCAGCCCCAGCATTTT. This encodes CASSLDSPGDQPQHF.

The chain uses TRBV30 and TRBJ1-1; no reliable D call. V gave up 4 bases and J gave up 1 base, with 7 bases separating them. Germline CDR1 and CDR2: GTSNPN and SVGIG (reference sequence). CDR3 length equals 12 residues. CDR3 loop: CAWIHANTEAFF. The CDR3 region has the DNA TGTGCCTGGATCCACGCGAACACTGAAGCTTTCTTT.

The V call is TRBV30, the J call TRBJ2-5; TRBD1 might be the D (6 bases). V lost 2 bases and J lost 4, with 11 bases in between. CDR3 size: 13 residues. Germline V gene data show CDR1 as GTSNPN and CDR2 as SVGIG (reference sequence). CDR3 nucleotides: TGTGCCTGGAGTCGAGGGGGTGCAGAGACCCAGTACTTC. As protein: CAWSRGGAETQYF.

The CDR3 bases are TGTGCCAGCACGCTTCCAGGGGGCGCGACCGGGGAGCTGTTTTTT. Translated, it gives CASTLPGGATGELFF. This chain uses TRBV6-6 with TRBJ2-2, with 8 bases that match TRBD1. The CDR3 has 15 amino acids. Trimming at V came to 7 bases and at J to 5 bases, leaving 9 bases not matched to a gene. Germline V lookup: CDR1 MNHNY, CDR2 SVGAGI (reference sequence).